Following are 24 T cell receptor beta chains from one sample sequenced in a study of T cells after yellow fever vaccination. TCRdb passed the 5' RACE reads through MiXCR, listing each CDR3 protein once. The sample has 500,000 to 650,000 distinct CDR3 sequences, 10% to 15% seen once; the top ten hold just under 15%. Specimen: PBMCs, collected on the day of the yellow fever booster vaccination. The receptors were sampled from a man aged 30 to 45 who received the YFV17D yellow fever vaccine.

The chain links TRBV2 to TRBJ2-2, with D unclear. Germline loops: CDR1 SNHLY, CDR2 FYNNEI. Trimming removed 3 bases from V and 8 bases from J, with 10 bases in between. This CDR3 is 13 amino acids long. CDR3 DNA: TGTGCCAGCAGTGAGTGGCCGTTAGGGGAGCTGTTTTTT. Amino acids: CASSEWPLGELFF.

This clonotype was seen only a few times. CDR3 DNA: TGTGCCAGCAGTTACCTGGACAGGGCCGCGGATACGCAGTATTTT. Translating gives CASSYLDRAADTQYF. This sequence joins TRBV6-2 or TRBV6-3 and TRBJ2-3, with 8 bases aligning to TRBD1. This CDR3 spans 15 amino acids. J lost 6 bases, V lost 2 bases, and 7 bases had no gene match. Germline values: CDR1 MNHEY, CDR2 SVGEGT.

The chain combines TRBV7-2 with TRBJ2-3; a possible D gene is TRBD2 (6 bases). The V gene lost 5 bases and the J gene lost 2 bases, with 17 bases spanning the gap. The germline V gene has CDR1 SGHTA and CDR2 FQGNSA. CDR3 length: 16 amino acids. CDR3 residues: CASSLLMRGLTDTQYF. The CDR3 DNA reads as TGTGCCAGCAGCCTCCTGATGCGGGGACTCACAGATACGCAGTATTTT.

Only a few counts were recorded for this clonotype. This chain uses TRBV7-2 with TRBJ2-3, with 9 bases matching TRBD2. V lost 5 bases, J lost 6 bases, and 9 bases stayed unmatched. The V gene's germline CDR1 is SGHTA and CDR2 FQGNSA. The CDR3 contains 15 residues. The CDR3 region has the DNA TGTGCCAGCAGCCAAACTAGCAGCGGGGGGGATACGCAGTATTTT. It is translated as CASSQTSSGGDTQYF. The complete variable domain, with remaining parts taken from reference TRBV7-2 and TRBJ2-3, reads GAGVSQSPSNKVTEKGKDVELRCDPISGHTALYWYRQSLGQGLEFLIYFQGNSAPDKSGLPSDRFSAERTGGSVSTLTIQRTQQEDSAVYLCASSQTSSGGDTQYFGPGTRLTVL.

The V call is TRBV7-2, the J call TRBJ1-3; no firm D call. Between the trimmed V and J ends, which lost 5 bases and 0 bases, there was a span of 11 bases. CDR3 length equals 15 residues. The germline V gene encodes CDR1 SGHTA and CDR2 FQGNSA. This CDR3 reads CASSPRLSSGNTIYF. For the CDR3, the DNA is TGTGCCAGCAGCCCGCGACTGAGCTCTGGAAACACCATATATTTT. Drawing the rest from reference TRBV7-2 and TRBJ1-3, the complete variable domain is GAGVSQSPSNKVTEKGKDVELRCDPISGHTALYWYRQSLGQGLEFLIYFQGNSAPDKSGLPSDRFSAERTGGSVSTLTIQRTQQEDSAVYLCASSPRLSSGNTIYFGEGSWLTVV.

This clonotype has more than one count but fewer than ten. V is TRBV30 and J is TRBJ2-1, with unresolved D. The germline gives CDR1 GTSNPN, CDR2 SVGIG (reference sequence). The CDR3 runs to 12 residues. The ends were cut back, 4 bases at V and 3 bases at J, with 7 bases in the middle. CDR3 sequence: CAWKTGYNEQFF. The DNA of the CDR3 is TGTGCCTGGAAGACGGGCTACAATGAGCAGTTCTTC.

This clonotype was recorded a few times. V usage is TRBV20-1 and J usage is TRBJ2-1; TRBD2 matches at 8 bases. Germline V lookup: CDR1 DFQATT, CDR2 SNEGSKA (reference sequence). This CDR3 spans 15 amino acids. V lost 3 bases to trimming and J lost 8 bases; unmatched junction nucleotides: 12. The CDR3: CSASSNGLAIDEQFF. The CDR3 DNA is TGCAGTGCTAGCTCCAATGGACTAGCCATCGATGAGCAGTTCTTC.

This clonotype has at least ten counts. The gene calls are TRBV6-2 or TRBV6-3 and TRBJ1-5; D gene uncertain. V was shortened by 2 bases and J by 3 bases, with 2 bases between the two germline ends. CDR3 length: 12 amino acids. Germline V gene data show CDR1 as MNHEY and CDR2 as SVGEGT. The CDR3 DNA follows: TGTGCCAGCAGTTACACCAATCAGCCCCAGCATTTT. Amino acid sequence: CASSYTNQPQHF.

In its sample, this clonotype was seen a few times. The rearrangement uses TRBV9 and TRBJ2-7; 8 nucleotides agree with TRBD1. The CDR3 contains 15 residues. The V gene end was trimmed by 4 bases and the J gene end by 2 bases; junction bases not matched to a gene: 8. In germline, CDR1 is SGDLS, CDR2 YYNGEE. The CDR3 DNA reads TGTGCCAGCAGCCCAGGGGGCGGACGAGCCTACGAGCAGTACTTC. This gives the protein CASSPGGGRAYEQYF.

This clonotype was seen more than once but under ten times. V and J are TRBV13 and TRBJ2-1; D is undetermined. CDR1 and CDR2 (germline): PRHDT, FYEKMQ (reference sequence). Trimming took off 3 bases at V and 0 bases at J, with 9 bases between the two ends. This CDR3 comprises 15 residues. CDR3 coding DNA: TGTGCCAGCAGCTTTATGGCGGTCTCCTACAATGAGCAGTTCTTC. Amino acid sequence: CASSFMAVSYNEQFF.

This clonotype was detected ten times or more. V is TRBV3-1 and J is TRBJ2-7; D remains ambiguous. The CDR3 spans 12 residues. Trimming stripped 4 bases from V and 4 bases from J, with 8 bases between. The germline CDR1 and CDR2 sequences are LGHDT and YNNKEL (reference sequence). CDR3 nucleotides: TGTGCCAGCAGCCGACGGCCGTACGAGCAGTACTTC. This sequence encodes CASSRRPYEQYF.

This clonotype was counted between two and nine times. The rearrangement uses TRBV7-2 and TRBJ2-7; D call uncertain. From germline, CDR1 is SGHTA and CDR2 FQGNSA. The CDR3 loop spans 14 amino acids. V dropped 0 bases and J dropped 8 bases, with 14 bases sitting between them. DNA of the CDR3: TGTGCCAGCAGCTTAGCGACTGGGGTGAAGAAGCAGTACTTC. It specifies CASSLATGVKKQYF.

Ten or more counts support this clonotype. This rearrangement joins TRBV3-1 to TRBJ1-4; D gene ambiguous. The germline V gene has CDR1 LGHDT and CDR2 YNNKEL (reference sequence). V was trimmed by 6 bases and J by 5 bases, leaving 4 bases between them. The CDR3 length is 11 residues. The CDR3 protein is CASSRNEKLFF. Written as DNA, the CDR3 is TGTGCCAGCAGTCGGAATGAAAAACTGTTTTTT.

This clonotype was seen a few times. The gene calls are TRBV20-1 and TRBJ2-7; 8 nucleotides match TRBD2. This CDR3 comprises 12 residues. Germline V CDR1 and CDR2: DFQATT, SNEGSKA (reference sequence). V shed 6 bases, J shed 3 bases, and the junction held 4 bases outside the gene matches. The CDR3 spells CSANSGSYEQYF. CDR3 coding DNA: TGCAGTGCCAACAGCGGGAGCTACGAGCAGTACTTC.

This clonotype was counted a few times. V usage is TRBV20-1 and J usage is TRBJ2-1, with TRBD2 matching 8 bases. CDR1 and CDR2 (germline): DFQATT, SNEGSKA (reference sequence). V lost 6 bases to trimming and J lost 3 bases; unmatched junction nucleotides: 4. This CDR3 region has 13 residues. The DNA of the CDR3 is TGCAGTGCCTTTAGCGGGGACTACAATGAGCAGTTCTTC. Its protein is CSAFSGDYNEQFF.

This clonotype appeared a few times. DNA of the CDR3: TGCAGCGTTGAAGACCCGTCCCGGGGGGGGAACACCGGGGAGCTGTTTTTT. This encodes CSVEDPSRGGNTGELFF. The V and J genes are TRBV29-1 and TRBJ2-2, with 8 bases fitting TRBD2. Germline-derived CDR1 and CDR2 are SQVTM and ANQGSEA. The CDR3 totals 17 residues. J was trimmed by 1 base and V by 0 bases; bases with no gene match: 7.

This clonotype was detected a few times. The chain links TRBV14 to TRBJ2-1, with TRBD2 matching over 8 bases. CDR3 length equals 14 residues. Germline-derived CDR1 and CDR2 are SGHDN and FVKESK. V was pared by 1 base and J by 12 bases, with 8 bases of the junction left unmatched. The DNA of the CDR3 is TGTGCCAGCAGCCAAGCAGCGGGAGCTCCTCGGCAGTTCTTC. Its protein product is CASSQAAGAPRQFF.

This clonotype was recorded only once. This CDR3 reads CASSQPQPQHF. For the CDR3, the DNA is TGTGCCAGCAGCCAACCTCAGCCCCAGCATTTT. The gene calls are TRBV3-1 and TRBJ1-5, with no clear D. The CDR3 length is 11 residues. Looked up from germline, CDR1 is LGHDT and CDR2 is YNNKEL (reference sequence). Trimming took 2 bases from V and 6 from J, leaving 2 bases between them.

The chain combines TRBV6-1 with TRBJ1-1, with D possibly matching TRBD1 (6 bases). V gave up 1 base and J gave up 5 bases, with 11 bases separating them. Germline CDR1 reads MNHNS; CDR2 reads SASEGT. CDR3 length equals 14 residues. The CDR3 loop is CASSEVYRDTEAFF. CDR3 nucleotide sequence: TGTGCCAGCAGTGAAGTTTACAGGGATACTGAAGCTTTCTTT.

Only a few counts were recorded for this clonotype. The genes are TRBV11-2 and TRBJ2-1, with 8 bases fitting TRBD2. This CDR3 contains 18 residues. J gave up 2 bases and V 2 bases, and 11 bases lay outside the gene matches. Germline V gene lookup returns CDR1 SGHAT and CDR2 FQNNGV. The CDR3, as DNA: TGTGCCAGCAGCTTATCCGGGACTAGAAGGGCCCCCTACAATGAGCAGTTCTTC. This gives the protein CASSLSGTRRAPYNEQFF.

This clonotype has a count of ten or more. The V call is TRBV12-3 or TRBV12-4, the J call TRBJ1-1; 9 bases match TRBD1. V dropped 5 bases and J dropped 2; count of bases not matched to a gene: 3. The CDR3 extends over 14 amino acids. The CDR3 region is CASSPQGANTEAFF. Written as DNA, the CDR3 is TGTGCCAGCAGTCCACAGGGGGCAAACACTGAAGCTTTCTTT.

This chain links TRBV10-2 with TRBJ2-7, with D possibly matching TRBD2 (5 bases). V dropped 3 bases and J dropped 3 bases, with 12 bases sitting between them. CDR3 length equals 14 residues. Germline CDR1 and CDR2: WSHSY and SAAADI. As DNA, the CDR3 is TGCGCCAGCAGTGACCGCGGGTTGATCTACGAGCAGTACTTC. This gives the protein CASSDRGLIYEQYF.

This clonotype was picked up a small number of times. Here the CDR3 reads CASSRGSNEKLFF. DNA for the CDR3: TGTGCCAGCAGCAGGGGATCTAATGAAAAACTGTTTTTT. The rearrangement joins TRBV7-2 to TRBJ1-4; TRBD1 is a possible D gene (5 bases). The germline V gene encodes CDR1 SGHTA and CDR2 FQGNSA. Trimming pared 5 bases from V and 3 bases from J, leaving 7 bases between. This CDR3 comprises 13 residues.

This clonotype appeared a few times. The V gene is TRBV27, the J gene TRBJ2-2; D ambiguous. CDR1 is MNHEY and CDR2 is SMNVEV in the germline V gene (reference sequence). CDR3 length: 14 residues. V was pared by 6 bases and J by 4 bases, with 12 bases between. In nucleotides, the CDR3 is TGTGCCAGCAGCTACCTTCTTTTCACCGGGGAGCTGTTTTTT. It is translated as CASSYLLFTGELFF.